These T cell receptor beta chains were read from a single sample in a study of cytomegalovirus exposure and HLA in healthy donors. Assay used: immunoSEQ multiplex PCR; TCRdb lists only in-frame clones, some missing. Seen here are 200,000 to 250,000 clones, about 91% observed once, and the top ten hold just under 3%. Material: PBMCs. All receptors derive from a woman in her late teens or twenties in good health and CMV-seronegative. Both conserved end residues are part of each CDR3. D genes are given only for firm matches. The size field is filled for only some rows; it gives once, few, many or a size class.

size,D,V,J,DNA,CDR3
NA,TRBD1,TRBV2,TRBJ1-1,TGTGCCAGCAGAGGGACAGAAGTGAACACTGAAGCTTTCTTT,CASRGTEVNTEAFF
NA,TRBD2,TRBV7-2,TRBJ2-3,TGTGCCAGCAGGAAACCGGGACTAGCCTCAGATACGCAGTATTTT,CASRKPGLASDTQYF
NA,NA,TRBV28,TRBJ1-5,TGTGCCAGCAGGTCCGGGGGATTGGGCAATCAGCCCCAGCATTTT,CASRSGGLGNQPQHF
NA,TRBD2,TRBV27,TRBJ2-7,TGTGCCAGCAGTTCAGGGACTAGCGGGAGAACGAACGAGCAGTACTTC,CASSSGTSGRTNEQYF
NA,NA,TRBV18,TRBJ1-3,TGTGCCAGCTCGCAGACAGGCGTCTCTGGAAACACCATATATTTT,CASSQTGVSGNTIYF
NA,TRBD1,TRBV4-2,TRBJ2-7,TGTGCCAGCAGCCAGGGGACAGGCCCTATCTACGAGCAGTACTTC,CASSQGTGPIYEQYF
NA,NA,TRBV28,TRBJ1-2,TGTGCCAGCAGTTTGGCGGGGCCTCGGTATGGCTACACCTTC,CASSLAGPRYGYTF
once,NA,TRBV30,TRBJ1-1,TGTGCCTGGACCCTCCCCGCGGGGGGGAACACTGAAGCTTTCTTT,CAWTLPAGGNTEAFF
once,NA,TRBV29-1,TRBJ2-5,TGCAGCGTCGATACAGGGTCGGAGACCCAGTACTTC,CSVDTGSETQYF
NA,NA,TRBV10-3,TRBJ2-7,TGTGCCATCAGTGACCGTAGGACAGTCACTCCCTACGAGCAGTACTTC,CAISDRRTVTPYEQYF
once,NA,TRBV7-9,TRBJ1-1,TGTGCCAGCAGCTTTAGCACTGAAGCTTTCTTT,CASSFSTEAFF
NA,TRBD2,TRBV7-3,TRBJ2-3,TGTGCCAGCAGCTTTACGGGAGGAGGCACAGATACGCAGTATTTT,CASSFTGGGTDTQYF
NA,NA,TRBV30,TRBJ2-1,TGTGCCTGGAGTGTATTTGCTAGCTACAATGAGCAGTTCTTC,CAWSVFASYNEQFF
NA,NA,TRBV28,TRBJ1-5,TGTGCCAGCAGACGTTATACAGGGACGCAGCCCCAGCATTTT,CASRRYTGTQPQHF
NA,NA,TRBV27,TRBJ2-2,TGTGCCAGCAGCCCCCTCACCGGGGAGCTGTTTTTT,CASSPLTGELFF
NA,TRBD2,TRBV5-4,TRBJ2-2,TGTGCCAGCAGCCAAGGACTAGCGGGCACCGGGGAGCTGTTTTTT,CASSQGLAGTGELFF
NA,NA,TRBV11-3,TRBJ2-7,TGTGCCAGCCCAGGGGTGAGCGACTCCTACGAGCAGTACTTC,CASPGVSDSYEQYF
NA,TRBD2,TRBV9,TRBJ2-7,TGTGCCAGCAGCGTAATGTCTAGCGGGAGGTCCGAGCAGTACTTC,CASSVMSSGRSEQYF
few,TRBD2,TRBV28,TRBJ2-1,TGTGCCAGCAGTTTTGTCGGGAGGGGTCCTGATGAGCAGTTCTTC,CASSFVGRGPDEQFF
few,NA,TRBV5-1,TRBJ1-1,TGCGCCAGCAGCCCCCAGCCTAGAGACACTGAAGCTTTCTTT,CASSPQPRDTEAFF
NA,NA,TRBV28,TRBJ2-7,TGTGCCAGCAGTCACAGGGGGGGAGGCTACGAGCAGTACTTC,CASSHRGGGYEQYF
NA,NA,TRBV2,TRBJ1-3,TGTGCCAGCAGCCAAGGGAGGGCTGGAAACACCATATATTTT,CASSQGRAGNTIYF
NA,NA,TRBV11-2,TRBJ2-7,TGTGCCAGCAGCCCCACTGGGCTAGTCGGGGACGAGCAGTACTTC,CASSPTGLVGDEQYF
NA,NA,TRBV27,TRBJ1-1,TGTGCCAGCAGTGCGGTTCTCGGCGAGAACACTGAAGCTTTCTTT,CASSAVLGENTEAFF
NA,TRBD2,TRBV28,TRBJ2-2,TGTGCCAGCAGTTCCGGACTAGCGGGAGGCACCGGGGAGCTGTTTTTT,CASSSGLAGGTGELFF
NA,TRBD1,TRBV10-3,TRBJ1-1,TGTGCCATCAGGGAACGGGACAGGGGACCGAACACTGAAGCTTTCTTT,CAIRERDRGPNTEAFF
NA,NA,TRBV5-6,TRBJ2-7,TGTGCCAGCAGCATGTCCAACCAAGGCGGGGAGCAGTACTTC,CASSMSNQGGEQYF
few,TRBD2,TRBV30,TRBJ2-7,TGTGCCTGGAGTGGCGGGGCTAGCGGGGGGGAGCAGTACTTC,CAWSGGASGGEQYF
few,NA,TRBV7-9,TRBJ1-2,TGTGCCAGCGCTGGGCCGGGGTCGGGGTCGTATGGCTACACCTTC,CASAGPGSGSYGYTF
NA,TRBD1,TRBV6-6,TRBJ2-7,TGTGCCACCCGAACAGGGACAGGTGACTCGGACGAGCAGTACTTC,CATRTGTGDSDEQYF
NA,NA,TRBV28,TRBJ1-1,TGTGCCAGCAGTACCCCAGGGACACCGAACACTGAAGCTTTCTTT,CASSTPGTPNTEAFF
once,NA,TRBV19,TRBJ2-2,TGTGCCAGTAGCCCATCCAGGGACGGGGAGCTGTTTTTT,CASSPSRDGELFF
once,NA,TRBV19,TRBJ1-1,TGTGCCAGCAGCTGGGGCTACTCGAACACTGAAGCTTTCTTT,CASSWGYSNTEAFF
NA,TRBD1,TRBV28,TRBJ1-2,TGTGCCAGCAGTTTTGGGGACAGCTATGGCTACACCTTC,CASSFGDSYGYTF
NA,TRBD1,TRBV19,TRBJ2-7,TGTGCCAGTAGTATGGTTCCGGGACAGGGTAACCACGAGCAGTACTTC,CASSMVPGQGNHEQYF
NA,TRBD2,TRBV4-1,TRBJ2-7,TGCGCCAGCAGCCAAGCGCCTAGCGGGAGTCTTTTGGCCTACGAGCAGTACTTC,CASSQAPSGSLLAYEQYF
NA,TRBD1,TRBV6-1,TRBJ1-1,TGTGCCAGCAGGGCCGGGACAGGAGGATCTGAAGCTTTCTTT,CASRAGTGGSEAFF
NA,TRBD2,TRBV4-3,TRBJ2-1,TGCGCCAGCAGCCTCGCGGGACTAGACGGCGATGAGCAGTTCTTC,CASSLAGLDGDEQFF
NA,NA,TRBV15,TRBJ2-3,TGTGCCACCAGCAGGGGCCCAGATACGCAGTATTTT,CATSRGPDTQYF
NA,TRBD2,TRBV6-4,TRBJ2-1,TGTGCCAGCACAGAAACTAGCGGGAGTACTAATGAGCAGTTCTTC,CASTETSGSTNEQFF
NA,NA,TRBV5-1,TRBJ2-2,TGCGCCAGCAGCTCCAGCACCGGGGAGCTGTTTTTT,CASSSSTGELFF
few,NA,TRBV25-1,TRBJ2-7,TGTGCCAGCAGTGAACAGGCTAATTCTTACGAGCAGTACTTC,CASSEQANSYEQYF
NA,NA,TRBV4-1,TRBJ2-7,TGCGCCAGCAGCCAAGATCGGGGTGCTCGAGGTCCCTACGAGCAGTACTTC,CASSQDRGARGPYEQYF
NA,TRBD1,TRBV13,TRBJ1-2,TGTGCCAGCAGCTTAGGACAGGGGTTCTATGGCTACACCTTC,CASSLGQGFYGYTF
few,NA,TRBV27,TRBJ1-2,TGTGCCAGCAGTCTTTCTTCTAACTATGGCTACACCTTC,CASSLSSNYGYTF
NA,NA,TRBV7-9,TRBJ2-7,TGTGCCAGCAGCCCGGACAGCCACCTCTACGAGCAGTACTTC,CASSPDSHLYEQYF